The 8 T cell receptor beta chains below all came from one sample that was sequenced in a study of identical twins. TCRdb reprocessed the 5' RACE reads with MiXCR, giving one entry per CDR3 protein. The data contain roughly 690,000 distinct CDR3 sequences, less than 25% of them singletons. This same sample was also taken into another study, of T cells expressing NK-cell markers.

The sequencing input was PBMCs. The receptors were sampled from a woman aged 18 to 35 in good health.

This clonotype has only a few counts. This chain links TRBV18 with TRBJ2-7, with TRBD1 identical over 7 bases. J gave up 2 bases and V 5 bases, and 6 bases lay outside the gene matches. The CDR3 sequence is 14 residues long. CDR1 and CDR2 from the germline V gene are KGHSH and LQKENI. CDR3 coding DNA: TGTGCCAGCTCAGCCAGACAGGGACCCTACGAGCAGTACTTC. Its translation: CASSARQGPYEQYF.

This clonotype was found once. The chain recombines TRBV7-6 with TRBJ2-1; D possibly matches TRBD1 or TRBD2 (5 bases each). The CDR3 is 15 residues long. Germline V gene lookup returns CDR1 SGHVS and CDR2 FNYEAQ. With 1 base removed from V and 6 bases from J, the gap between germline ends came to 13 bases. DNA for the CDR3: TGTGCCAGCAGCTTAGAGAGGGCAGGGAGCAATGAGCAGTTCTTC. This sequence encodes CASSLERAGSNEQFF.

The chain employs TRBV12-3 or TRBV12-4 and TRBJ1-5; possible D gene TRBD1, 5 bases. The CDR3 has 16 residues. Trimming stripped 3 bases from V and 3 bases from J, with 15 bases between. The CDR3 coding sequence is TGTGCCAGCAGTTTCTCACCCGCCAGGGTCAATCAGCCCCAGCATTTT. Protein: CASSFSPARVNQPQHF.

This clonotype was detected a few times. The chain combines TRBV20-1 with TRBJ2-1; D may be TRBD2 (5 bases). The V and J ends lost 6 bases and 3 bases respectively, with 12 bases between them. The length of the CDR3 is 13 residues. The germline V gene has CDR1 DFQATT and CDR2 SNEGSKA (reference sequence). Here the CDR3 DNA reads TGCAGTGCCCGGACTGCGCGCTACAATGAGCAGTTCTTC. It specifies CSARTARYNEQFF.

This clonotype has only a few counts. V and J are TRBV20-1 and TRBJ2-3, with D possibly TRBD2 on 6 matching bases. The CDR3 has 15 amino acids. CDR1 is DFQATT and CDR2 is SNEGSKA in the germline V gene (reference sequence). Trimming pared 6 bases from V and 0 bases from J, leaving 16 bases between. The CDR3 loop is CSAEVLAESTDTQYF. The CDR3 bases are TGCAGTGCGGAAGTATTAGCGGAAAGCACAGATACGCAGTATTTT.

This clonotype was counted only a few times. This sequence joins TRBV12-3 or TRBV12-4 and TRBJ1-6; D is unclear. V lost 10 bases to trimming and J lost 4 bases, with 14 bases between them. CDR3 length equals 14 residues. CDR3 amino acids: CATSYSVYNSPLHF. The CDR3 DNA follows: TGTGCCACCTCCTACTCGGTGTATAATTCACCCCTCCACTTT.

This clonotype was found a few times. The chain combines TRBV12-3 or TRBV12-4 with TRBJ2-3, with 8 nucleotides matching TRBD2. Trimming took 6 bases from V and 1 from J; bases not matched to a gene: 9. This CDR3 spans 16 amino acids. In nucleotides, the CDR3 is TGTGCCAGCAGGGTTGGGAGCGGGGGACGCACAGATACGCAGTATTTT. The encoded protein is CASRVGSGGRTDTQYF.

The V call is TRBV7-3, the J call TRBJ2-1; D is possibly TRBD1 (6 bases). Trimming left V 4 bases short and J 3 bases short, with 16 bases between. This CDR3 is 16 amino acids long. Germline CDR1 SGHTA, CDR2 FQGTGA. The CDR3 loop is CASSSRPGVYYNEQFF. In DNA, the CDR3 is TGTGCCAGCAGCTCAAGACCAGGGGTGTACTACAATGAGCAGTTCTTC. The full variable domain, in which reference TRBV7-3 and TRBJ2-1 provide the parts outside the CDR3, is GAGVSQTPSNKVTEKGKYVELRCDPISGHTALYWYRQSLGQGPEFLIYFQGTGAADDSGLPNDRFFAVRPEGSVSTLKIQRTERGDSAVYLCASSSRPGVYYNEQFFGPGTRLTVL.